Listed here is a single T cell receptor beta chain. Its target antigen remains unknown. Within one base of it there is no much larger clone, and no base qualities were kept. Library creation used the immunoSEQ multiplex PCR assay. On the study's bioinformatics: A statistical classification framework was built for diagnosing cytomegalovirus status from the catalog of TCR beta chain sequences. TCRdb provides this immuneACCESS table in a form limited to in-frame rearrangements. Some clones are lacking; in checked studies, under half of them reflect an unresolved V gene, and why the rest are absent is not known. V, J and clone size are those of that table, while D and trimming were read from the DNA. Recorded for this sample are around 80,000 clones; approximately 96% of them occurred a single time. Approximately 1.4% of the sample is held by the ten biggest clonotypes. CDR1 and CDR2 are drawn from the germline V gene: MNHEY, SVGAGI. From the cysteine up to the phenylalanine, the CDR3 has a length of 13 residues. The sequence is cut down to CDR3 DNA, 39 bases in frame from base 1. Compared with germline, V lacks 7 bases and J lacks 3 bases; bases without a gene match: 2.

Separate from the roughly 630-subject first cohort, the validation cohort of 120 subjects was the group to which the donors belonged. This record comes from a study of cytomegalovirus exposure and HLA in healthy donors (dated by TCRdb to 2016 to 2017). For context, the study as a whole: According to a later analysis, one platform produced both the 110 or so validation repertoires and the 670 or so repertoires of the first cohort. To predict cytomegalovirus infection status, the study combined high-throughput TCR immunosequencing, statistical association of individual TCRs with disease status, and machine learning. Along with the approximately 670-subject first cohort, a separate validation cohort of over a hundred different subjects was used. The study was designed to test whether signatures of past pathogen exposure could be identified by cataloging public T cell receptors. General conclusions and limits of the study: The validation cohort had no HLA typing available for a later analysis, so co-occurrence within that cohort was assessed over all 130 or so repertoires. It was suggested by the authors that the approach could potentially be generalized to other disease states and immunological phenotypes. Most TCR sequences were seen in very few donors, while some public TCRs were found in many individuals. Of the cluster scores, around 95% were above 0 in a later analysis, which found that TCRs clustered in the first cohort also tended to co-occur in the approximately 130 validation repertoires. The study gave a list of under 200 TCR beta chains associated with cytomegalovirus. In vitro tests confirmed that a few of the cytomegalovirus-associated TCR beta chains recognize cytomegalovirus antigens. Cytomegalovirus status was reported to be diagnosed by the classifier with high specificity and sensitivity in both the original and validation cohorts.

This TCR came from a woman in her late teens or twenties in good health and CMV-seronegative. The chain links TRBV6-5 with TRBJ2-1; TRBD1 agrees with 8 junctional bases. The sample taken for sequencing was PBMCs. DNA sequence: TGTGCCAGCACCGGACAGGGCTACAATGAGCAGTTCTTC. Translated, it gives CASTGQGYNEQFF.